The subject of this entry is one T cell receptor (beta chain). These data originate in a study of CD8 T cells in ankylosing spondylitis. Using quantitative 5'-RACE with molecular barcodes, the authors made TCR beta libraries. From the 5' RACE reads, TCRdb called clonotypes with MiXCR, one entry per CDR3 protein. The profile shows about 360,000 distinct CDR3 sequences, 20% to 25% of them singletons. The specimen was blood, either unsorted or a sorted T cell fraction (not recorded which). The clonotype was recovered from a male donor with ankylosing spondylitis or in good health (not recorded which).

In DNA form, the CDR3 reads TGTGCCAGCAGCTTTGGTGGGGGGCCAGAGACCCAGTACTTC. It translates to CASSFGGGPETQYF. The rearrangement links TRBV7-2 to TRBJ2-5; D might be TRBD1 or TRBD2, each matching 6 bases. The length of the CDR3 is 14 residues. The V gene lost 3 bases and the J gene lost 4 bases, with 12 bases spanning the gap. Germline-derived CDR1 and CDR2 are SGHTA and FQGNSA.